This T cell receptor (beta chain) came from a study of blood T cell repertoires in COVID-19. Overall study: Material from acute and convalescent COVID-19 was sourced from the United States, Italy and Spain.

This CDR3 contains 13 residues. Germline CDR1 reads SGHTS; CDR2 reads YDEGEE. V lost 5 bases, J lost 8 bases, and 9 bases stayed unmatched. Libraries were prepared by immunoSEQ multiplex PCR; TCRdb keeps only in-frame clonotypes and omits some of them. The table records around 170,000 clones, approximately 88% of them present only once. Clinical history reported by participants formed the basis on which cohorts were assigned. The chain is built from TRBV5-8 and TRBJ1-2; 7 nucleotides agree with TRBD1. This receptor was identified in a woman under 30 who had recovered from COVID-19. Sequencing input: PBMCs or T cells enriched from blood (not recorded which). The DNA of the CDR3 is TGTGCCAGCAGTAAAGACAGGGTACAAGGCTACACCTTC. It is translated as CASSKDRVQGYTF. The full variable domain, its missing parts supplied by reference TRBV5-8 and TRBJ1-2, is EAGVTQSPTHLIKTRGQQATLRCSPISGHTSVYWYQQALGLGLQFLLWYDEGEERNRGNFPPRFSGRQFPNYSSELNVNALELEDSALYLCASSKDRVQGYTFGSGTRLTVV.